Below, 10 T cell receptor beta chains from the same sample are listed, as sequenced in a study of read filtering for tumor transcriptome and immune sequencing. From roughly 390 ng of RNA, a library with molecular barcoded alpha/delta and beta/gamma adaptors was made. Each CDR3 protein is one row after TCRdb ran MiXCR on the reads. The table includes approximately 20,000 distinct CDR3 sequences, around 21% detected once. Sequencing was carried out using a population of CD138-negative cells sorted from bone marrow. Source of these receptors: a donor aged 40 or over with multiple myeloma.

The CDR3 loop reads CSARSKMNTEAFF. CDR3 in DNA: TGCAGTGCTAGATCGAAAATGAACACTGAAGCTTTCTTT. V and J are TRBV20-1 and TRBJ1-1; D is unclear. Germline V gene sequence: CDR1 DFQATT, CDR2 SNEGSKA (reference sequence). CDR3 length equals 13 residues. The germline V and J ends were trimmed by 2 bases and 0 bases, with 7 bases remaining between them.

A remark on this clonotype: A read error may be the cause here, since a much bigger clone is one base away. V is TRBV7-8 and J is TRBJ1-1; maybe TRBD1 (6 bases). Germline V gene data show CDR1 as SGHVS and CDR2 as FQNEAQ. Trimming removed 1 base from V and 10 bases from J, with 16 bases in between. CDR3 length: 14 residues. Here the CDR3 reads CASSLEGGAPGAFF. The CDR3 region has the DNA TGTGCCAGCAGCTTAGAGGGGGGGGCGCCCGGAGCTTTCTTT.

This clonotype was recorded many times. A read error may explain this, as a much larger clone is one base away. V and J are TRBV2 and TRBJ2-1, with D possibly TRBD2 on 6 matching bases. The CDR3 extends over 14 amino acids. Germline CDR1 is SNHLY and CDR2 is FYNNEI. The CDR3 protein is CASKNRGRPNEQLF. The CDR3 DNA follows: TGTGCCAGCAAGAACCGTGGGAGGCCCAATGAGCAGCTCTTC. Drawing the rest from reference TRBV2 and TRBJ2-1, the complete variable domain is EPEVTQTPSHQVTQMGQEVILRCVPISNHLYFYWYRQILGQKVEFLVSFYNNEISEKSEIFDDQFSVERPDGSNFTLKIRSTKLEDSAMYFCASKNRGRPNEQLFGPGTRLTVL.

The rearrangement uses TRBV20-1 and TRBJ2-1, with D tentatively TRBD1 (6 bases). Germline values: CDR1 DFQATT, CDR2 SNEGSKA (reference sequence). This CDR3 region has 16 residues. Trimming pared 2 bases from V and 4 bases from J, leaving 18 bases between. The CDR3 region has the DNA TGCAGTGCTAGAACCCTGGACAGAACGCTATACAATGAGCAGTTCTTC. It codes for CSARTLDRTLYNEQFF.

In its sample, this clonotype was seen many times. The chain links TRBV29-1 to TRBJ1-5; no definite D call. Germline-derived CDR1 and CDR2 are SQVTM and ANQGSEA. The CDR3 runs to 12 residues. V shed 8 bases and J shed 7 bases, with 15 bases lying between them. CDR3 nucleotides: TGCAGCTTCCAGGAGGGAGGGCAGCCCCAGCATTTT. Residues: CSFQEGGQPQHF.

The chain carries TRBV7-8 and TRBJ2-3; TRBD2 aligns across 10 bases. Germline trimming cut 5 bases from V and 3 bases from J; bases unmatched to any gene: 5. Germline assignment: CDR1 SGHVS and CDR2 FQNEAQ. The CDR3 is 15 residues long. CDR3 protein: CASSPSGRQTDTQYF. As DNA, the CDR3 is TGTGCCAGCAGCCCTAGCGGGAGACAAACAGATACGCAGTATTTT.

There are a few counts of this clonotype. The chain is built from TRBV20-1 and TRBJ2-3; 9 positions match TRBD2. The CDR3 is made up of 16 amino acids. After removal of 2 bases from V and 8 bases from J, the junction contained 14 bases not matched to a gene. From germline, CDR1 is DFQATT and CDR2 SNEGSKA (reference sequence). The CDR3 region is CSARSTVRGRAFTQYF. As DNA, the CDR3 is TGCAGTGCTAGATCGACTGTTCGCGGGAGGGCATTTACGCAGTATTTT.

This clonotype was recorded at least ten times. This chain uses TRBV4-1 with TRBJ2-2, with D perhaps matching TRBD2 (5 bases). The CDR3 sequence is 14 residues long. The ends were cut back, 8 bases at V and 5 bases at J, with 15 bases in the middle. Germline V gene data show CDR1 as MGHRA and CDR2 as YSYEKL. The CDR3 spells CASRAPLGTGELFF. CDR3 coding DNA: TGCGCCAGCCGGGCGCCACTAGGGACCGGGGAGCTGTTTTTT.

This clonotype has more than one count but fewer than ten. DNA of the CDR3: TGTGCCAGCAGTTACGTGGGGAGCTCCTACAATGAGCAGTTCTTC. Its protein is CASSYVGSSYNEQFF. This chain connects TRBV6-2 or TRBV6-3 to TRBJ2-1; weak D call: TRBD2 (5 bases). Trimming removed 2 bases at V and 0 bases at J, with 8 bases between. This CDR3 is built from 15 residues. Germline CDR1 is MNHEY and CDR2 is SVGEGT.

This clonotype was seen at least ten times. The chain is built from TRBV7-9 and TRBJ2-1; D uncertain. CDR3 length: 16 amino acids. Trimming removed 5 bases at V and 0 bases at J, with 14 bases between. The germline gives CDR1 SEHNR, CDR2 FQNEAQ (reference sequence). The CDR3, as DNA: TGTGCCAGCAGCAACCTACAGATAAGCTCCTACAATGAGCAGTTCTTC. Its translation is CASSNLQISSYNEQFF. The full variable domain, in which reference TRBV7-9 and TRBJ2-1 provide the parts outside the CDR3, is DTGVSQNPRHKITKRGQNVTFRCDPISEHNRLYWYRQTLGQGPEFLTYFQNEAQLEKSRLLSDRFSAERPKGSFSTLEIQRTEQGDSAMYLCASSNLQISSYNEQFFGPGTRLTVL.